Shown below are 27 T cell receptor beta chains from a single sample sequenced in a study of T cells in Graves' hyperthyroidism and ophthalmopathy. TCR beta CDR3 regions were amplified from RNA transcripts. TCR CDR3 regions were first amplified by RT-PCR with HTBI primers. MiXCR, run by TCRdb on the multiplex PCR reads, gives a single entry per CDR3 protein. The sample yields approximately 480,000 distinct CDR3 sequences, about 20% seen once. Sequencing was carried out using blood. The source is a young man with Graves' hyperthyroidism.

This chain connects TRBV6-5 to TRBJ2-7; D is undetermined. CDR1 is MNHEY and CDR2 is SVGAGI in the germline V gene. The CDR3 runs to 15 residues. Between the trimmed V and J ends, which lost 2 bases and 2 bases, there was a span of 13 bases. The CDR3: CASSYGDPNTYEQYF. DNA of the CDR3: TGTGCCAGCAGTTACGGAGATCCGAATACCTACGAGCAGTACTTC.

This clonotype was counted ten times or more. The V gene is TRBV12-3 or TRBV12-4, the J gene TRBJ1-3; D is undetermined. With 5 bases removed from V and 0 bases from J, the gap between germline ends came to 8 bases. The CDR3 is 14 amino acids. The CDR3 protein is CASSPSRSGNTIYF. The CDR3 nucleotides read TGTGCCAGCAGTCCCTCCCGCTCTGGAAACACCATATATTTT.

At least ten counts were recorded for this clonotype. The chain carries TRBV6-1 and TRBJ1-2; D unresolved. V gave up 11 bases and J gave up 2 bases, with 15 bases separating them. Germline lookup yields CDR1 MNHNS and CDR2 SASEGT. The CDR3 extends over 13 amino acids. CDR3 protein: CAFSPSGNYGYTF. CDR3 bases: TGTGCCTTCTCCCCCTCGGGGAACTATGGCTACACCTTC.

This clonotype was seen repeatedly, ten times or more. CDR3 bases: TGTGCCAGCGCTTCGCGGTTACTCTACGAGCAGTACTTC. Its translation: CASASRLLYEQYF. V gene TRBV28 combines with J gene TRBJ2-7; D is ambiguous. Germline V gives CDR1 MDHEN, CDR2 SYDVKM. The CDR3 has 13 residues. The V end was cut by 8 bases, the J end by 3 bases, with 14 bases between.

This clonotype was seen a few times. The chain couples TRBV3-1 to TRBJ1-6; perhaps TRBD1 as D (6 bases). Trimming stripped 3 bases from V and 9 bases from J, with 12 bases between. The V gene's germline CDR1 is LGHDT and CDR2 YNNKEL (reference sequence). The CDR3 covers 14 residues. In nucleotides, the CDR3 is TGTGCCAGCAGCCAGGCCGCAGGGGTTTCACCCCTCCACTTT. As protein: CASSQAAGVSPLHF. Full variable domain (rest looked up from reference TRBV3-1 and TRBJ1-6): DTAVSQTPKYLVTQMGNDKSIKCEQNLGHDTMYWYKQDSKKFLKIMFSYNNKELIINETVPNRFSPKSPDKAHLNLHINSLELGDSAVYFCASSQAAGVSPLHFGNGTRLTVT.

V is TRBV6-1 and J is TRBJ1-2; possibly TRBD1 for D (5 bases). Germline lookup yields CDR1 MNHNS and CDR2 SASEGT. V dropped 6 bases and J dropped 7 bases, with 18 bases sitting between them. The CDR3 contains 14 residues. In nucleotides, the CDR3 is TGTGCCAGCAGACCTTTTGGGACTCTAAGTGGCTACACCTTC. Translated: CASRPFGTLSGYTF.

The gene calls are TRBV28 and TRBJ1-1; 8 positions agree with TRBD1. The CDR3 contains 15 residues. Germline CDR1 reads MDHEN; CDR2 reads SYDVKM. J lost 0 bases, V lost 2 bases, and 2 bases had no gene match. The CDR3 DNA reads TGTGCCAGCAGTTTAACCAGGGGGCTGAACACTGAAGCTTTCTTT. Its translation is CASSLTRGLNTEAFF.

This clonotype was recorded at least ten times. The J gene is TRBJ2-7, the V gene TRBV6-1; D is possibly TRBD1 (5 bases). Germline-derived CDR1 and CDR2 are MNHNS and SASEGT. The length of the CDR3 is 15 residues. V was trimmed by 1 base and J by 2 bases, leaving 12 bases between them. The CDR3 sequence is CASSEGQSLTYEQYF. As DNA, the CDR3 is TGTGCCAGCAGTGAAGGACAGTCGCTTACCTACGAGCAGTACTTC.

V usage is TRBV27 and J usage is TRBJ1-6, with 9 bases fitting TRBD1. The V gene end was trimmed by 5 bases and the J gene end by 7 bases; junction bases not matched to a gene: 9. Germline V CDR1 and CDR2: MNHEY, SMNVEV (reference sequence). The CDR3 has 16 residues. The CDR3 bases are TGTGCCAGCAGTCCCGGACAGGGGAACGGGAATTCACCCCTCCACTTT. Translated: CASSPGQGNGNSPLHF.

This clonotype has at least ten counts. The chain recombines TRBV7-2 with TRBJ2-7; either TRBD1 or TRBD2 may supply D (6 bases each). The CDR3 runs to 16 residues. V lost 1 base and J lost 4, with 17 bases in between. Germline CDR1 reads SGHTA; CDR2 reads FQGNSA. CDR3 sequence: CASSLENYRGGYEQYF. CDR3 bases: TGTGCCAGCAGCTTAGAGAACTACAGAGGGGGGTACGAGCAGTACTTC.

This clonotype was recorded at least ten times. The CDR3 reads CASSLRGQAEAFF. The DNA for the CDR3 is TGTGCCAGCAGCTTAAGGGGGCAGGCTGAAGCTTTCTTT. V and J are TRBV7-8 and TRBJ1-1, with TRBD1 matching over 7 bases. Germline trimming cut 2 bases from V and 6 bases from J; bases unmatched to any gene: 3. Germline V gene sequence: CDR1 SGHVS, CDR2 FQNEAQ. The CDR3 runs 13 residues.

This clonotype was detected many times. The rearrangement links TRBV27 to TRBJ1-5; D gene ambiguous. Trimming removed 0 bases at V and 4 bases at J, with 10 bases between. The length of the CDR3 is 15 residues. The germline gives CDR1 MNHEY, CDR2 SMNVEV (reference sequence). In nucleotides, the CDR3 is TGTGCCAGCAGTTTATCGCGAGCCACTAATCAGCCCCAGCATTTT. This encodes CASSLSRATNQPQHF.

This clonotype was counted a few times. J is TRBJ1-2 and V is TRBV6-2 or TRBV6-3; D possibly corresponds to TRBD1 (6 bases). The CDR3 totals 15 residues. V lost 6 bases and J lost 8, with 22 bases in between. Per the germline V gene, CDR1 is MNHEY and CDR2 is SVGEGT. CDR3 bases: TGTGCCAGCAGCTACCAAACAGGGCCGTCGGGGGGCTACACCTTC. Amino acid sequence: CASSYQTGPSGGYTF.

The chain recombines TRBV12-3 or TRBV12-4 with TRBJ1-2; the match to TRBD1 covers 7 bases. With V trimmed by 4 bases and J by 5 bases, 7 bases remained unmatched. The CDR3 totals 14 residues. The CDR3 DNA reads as TGTGCCAGCAGTTCCCCGGACAGGTCTTATGGCTACACCTTC. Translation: CASSSPDRSYGYTF.

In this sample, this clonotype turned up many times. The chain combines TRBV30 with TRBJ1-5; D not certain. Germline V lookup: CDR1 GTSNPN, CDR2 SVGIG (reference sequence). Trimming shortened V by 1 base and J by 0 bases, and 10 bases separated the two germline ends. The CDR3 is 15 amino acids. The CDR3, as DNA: TGTGCCTGGAGTGGGCAAGCTACTAGCAATCAGCCCCAGCATTTT. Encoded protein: CAWSGQATSNQPQHF.

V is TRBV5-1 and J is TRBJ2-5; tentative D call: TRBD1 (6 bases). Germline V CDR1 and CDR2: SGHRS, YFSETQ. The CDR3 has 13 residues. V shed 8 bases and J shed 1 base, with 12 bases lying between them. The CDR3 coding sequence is TGCGCCAGTTCAAGACAGGCCCAAGAGACCCAGTACTTC. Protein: CASSRQAQETQYF.

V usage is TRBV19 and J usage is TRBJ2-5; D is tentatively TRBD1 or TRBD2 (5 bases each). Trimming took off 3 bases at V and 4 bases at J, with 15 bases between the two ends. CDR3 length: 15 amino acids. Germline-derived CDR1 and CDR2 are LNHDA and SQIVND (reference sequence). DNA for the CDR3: TGTGCCAGTAGTATCCGGGACGCCCGGGGAGAGACCCAGTACTTC. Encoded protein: CASSIRDARGETQYF.

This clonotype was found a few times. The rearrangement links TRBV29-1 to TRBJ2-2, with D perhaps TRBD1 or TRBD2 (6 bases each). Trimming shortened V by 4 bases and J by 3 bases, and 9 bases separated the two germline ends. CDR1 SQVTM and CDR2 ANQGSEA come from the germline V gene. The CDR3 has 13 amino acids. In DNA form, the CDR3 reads TGCAGCGTTGGGGGGGCCTACACCGGGGAGCTGTTTTTT. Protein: CSVGGAYTGELFF.

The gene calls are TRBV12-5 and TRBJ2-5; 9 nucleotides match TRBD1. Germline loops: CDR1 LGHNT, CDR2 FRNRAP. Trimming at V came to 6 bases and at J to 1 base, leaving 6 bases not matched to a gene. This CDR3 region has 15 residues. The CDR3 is CASGLDRGPQETQYF. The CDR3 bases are TGTGCTAGTGGCCTGGACAGGGGACCCCAAGAGACCCAGTACTTC.

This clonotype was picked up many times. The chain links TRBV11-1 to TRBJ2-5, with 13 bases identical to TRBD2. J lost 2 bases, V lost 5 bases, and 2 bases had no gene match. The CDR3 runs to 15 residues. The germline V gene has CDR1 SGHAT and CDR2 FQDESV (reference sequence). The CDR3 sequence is CASSRTSGRQETQYF. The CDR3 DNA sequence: TGTGCCAGCAGCCGGACTAGCGGGAGACAAGAGACCCAGTACTTC. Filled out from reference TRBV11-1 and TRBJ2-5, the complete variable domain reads EAEVAQSPRYKITEKSQAVAFWCDPISGHATLYWYRQILGQGPELLVQFQDESVVDDSQLPKDRFSAERLKGVDSTLKIQPAELGDSAMYLCASSRTSGRQETQYFGPGTRLLVL.

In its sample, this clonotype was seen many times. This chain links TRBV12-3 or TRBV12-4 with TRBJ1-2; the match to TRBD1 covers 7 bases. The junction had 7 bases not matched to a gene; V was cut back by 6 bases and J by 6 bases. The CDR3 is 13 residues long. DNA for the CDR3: TGTGCCAGCAGCCCCACAGGGGCTAATGGCTACACCTTC. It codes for CASSPTGANGYTF.

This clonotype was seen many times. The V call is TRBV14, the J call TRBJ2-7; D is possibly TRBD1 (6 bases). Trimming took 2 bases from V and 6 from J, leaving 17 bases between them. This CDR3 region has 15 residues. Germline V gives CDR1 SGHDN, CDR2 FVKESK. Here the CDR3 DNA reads TGTGCCAGCAGCCAACAGAATGCAGGGGAAACCGAGCAGTACTTC. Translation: CASSQQNAGETEQYF. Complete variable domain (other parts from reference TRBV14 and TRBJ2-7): EAGVTQFPSHSVIEKGQTVTLRCDPISGHDNLYWYRRVMGKEIKFLLHFVKESKQDESGMPNNRFLAERTGGTYSTLKVQPAELEDSGVYFCASSQQNAGETEQYFGPGTRLTVT.

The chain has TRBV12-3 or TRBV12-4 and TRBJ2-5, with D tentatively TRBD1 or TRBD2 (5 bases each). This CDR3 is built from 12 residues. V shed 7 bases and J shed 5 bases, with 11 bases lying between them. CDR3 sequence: CASTSGPETQYF. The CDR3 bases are TGTGCCAGCACCTCGGGGCCCGAGACCCAGTACTTC.

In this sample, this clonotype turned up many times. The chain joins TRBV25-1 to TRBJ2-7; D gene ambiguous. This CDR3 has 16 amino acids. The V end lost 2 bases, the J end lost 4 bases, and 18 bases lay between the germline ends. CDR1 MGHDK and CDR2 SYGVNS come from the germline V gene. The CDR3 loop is CASSEDRSFPLYEQYF. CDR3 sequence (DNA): TGTGCCAGCAGTGAAGATCGGAGTTTCCCCTTGTACGAGCAGTACTTC.

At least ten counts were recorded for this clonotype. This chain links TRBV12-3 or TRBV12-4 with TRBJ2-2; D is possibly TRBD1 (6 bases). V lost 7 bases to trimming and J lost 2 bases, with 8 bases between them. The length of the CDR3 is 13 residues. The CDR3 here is CASMDSNTGELFF. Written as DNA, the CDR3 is TGTGCCAGCATGGACAGTAACACCGGGGAGCTGTTTTTT.

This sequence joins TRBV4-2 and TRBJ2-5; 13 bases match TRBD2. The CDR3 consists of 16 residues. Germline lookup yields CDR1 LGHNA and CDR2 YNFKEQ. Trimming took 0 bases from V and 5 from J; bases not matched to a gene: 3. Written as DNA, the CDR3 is TGTGCCAGCAGCCAAGAGGGACTAGCGGGGTTGGAGACCCAGTACTTC. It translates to CASSQEGLAGLETQYF.

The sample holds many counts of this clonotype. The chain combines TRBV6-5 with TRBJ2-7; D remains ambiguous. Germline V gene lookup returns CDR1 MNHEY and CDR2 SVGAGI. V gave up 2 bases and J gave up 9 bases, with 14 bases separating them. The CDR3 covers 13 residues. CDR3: CASSYDTVSGQYF. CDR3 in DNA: TGTGCCAGCAGTTACGATACAGTTTCCGGGCAGTACTTC.